This T cell receptor (beta chain) was captured by sequencing in a study of blood T cell repertoires in COVID-19. For the study at large: The cDNA or gDNA used as material had been derived from T cells, B-cell-depleted T cells, or PBMCs.

Methods used by the authors: Researchers report that nucleated cell counts were estimated from reference gene primer amplification. The data were produced by immunoSEQ multiplex PCR, yet TCRdb's version contains in-frame clones alone and is incomplete. V and J calls and clone size are as listed in that table; D and trimming were resolved from the DNA. The sample consists of about 50,000 clones, roughly 80% of them appearing once. Germline V gene sequence: CDR1 MNHEY, CDR2 SMNVEV (reference sequence). Trimming took 1 base from V and 8 from J; bases not matched to a gene: 7. This CDR3 is built from 14 residues.

This chain joins TRBV27 and TRBJ1-2; 7 bases are shared with TRBD1. Sequencing was done on a sample of peripheral blood. This sequence originates from a human donor in a cohort sampled during active COVID-19. CDR3 region: CASSLYLGGSGYTF. The DNA for the CDR3 is TGTGCCAGCAGTTTATATCTAGGGGGCTCAGGCTACACCTTC.